This record concerns one T cell receptor beta chain sequence. What it recognizes is unknown. The PCR had 60 Vbeta and 13 Jbeta primers. Study processing details: Some 12 million shared chains were among the 65 million to 85 million unique TCR beta chains that a later analysis counted. The data were produced by immunoSEQ multiplex PCR, yet TCRdb's version contains in-frame clones alone and is incomplete. V and J calls plus clone size are reproduced from that table; the DNA served to infer D and trimming. The table for this sample gives some 20,000 clones. The sample belongs to a study of cytomegalovirus exposure and HLA in healthy donors. Study in general: The Caucasian-associated ancestry cluster held roughly 84% of around 380 genotyped donors.

Germline V lookup: CDR1 SGHVS, CDR2 FQNEAQ. The CDR3 has 16 residues. V was cut by 0 bases and J by 5 bases, with 14 bases left in between. Study-wide results and limits: A prior analysis recorded that most TCR beta V segments were productive about 90% or about 30% of the time. Reportedly, a later analysis found an Asian-associated ancestry cluster had fewer N-insertions than the roughly 700-donor mean.

This clonotype was sampled from a man aged 55-75 years in good health and CMV-seropositive. This chain uses TRBV7-8 with TRBJ1-5; a weak D match, TRBD1 (6 bases). The specimen sequenced was PBMCs. The CDR3 loop reads CASSLALDSPYQPQHF. CDR3 in DNA: TGTGCCAGCAGCTTAGCCCTGGACAGTCCCTATCAGCCCCAGCATTTT.